This TCR beta chain was sequenced during a study of CD8 T cells in ankylosing spondylitis. Study findings and constraints: Apparently characteristic of ankylosing spondylitis blood was a TCR beta motif (eight highly homologous variants).

TCRdb reanalysed the 5' RACE reads using MiXCR and keeps one entry per CDR3 protein. The sample has approximately 540,000 distinct CDR3 sequences; roughly 13% are singletons. This clonotype was counted only a few times. The antigen is unknown. The sequenced sample was blood, either unsorted or a sorted T cell fraction (not recorded which). The TCR sequence derives from a male donor with ankylosing spondylitis.

The CDR3 loop is CASRRMASGNTGELFF. CDR3 sequence (DNA): TGCGCCAGCAGAAGAATGGCTAGCGGGAACACCGGGGAGCTGTTTTTT. V gene TRBV4-1 combines with J gene TRBJ2-2; TRBD2 aligns across 7 bases. The CDR3 is 16 amino acids. V shed 6 bases, J shed 1 base, and the junction held 8 bases outside the gene matches. The germline gives CDR1 MGHRA, CDR2 YSYEKL.